The 21 T cell receptor beta chains below were found in one sample sequenced in a study of identical twins. From the 5' RACE reads, TCRdb called clonotypes with MiXCR, one entry per CDR3 protein. The table shows 1.5 million to 2 million distinct CDR3 sequences, with less than 40% occurring only once. Sequencing input: cord blood. Receptor source: a newborn girl in good health.

Concerning this clonotype: The junction and the germline gene differ at one end; a read error may be behind it. The gene calls are TRBV2 and TRBJ1-6; 8 bases agree with TRBD1. The V gene's germline CDR1 is SNHLY and CDR2 FYNNEI. CDR3 length: 13 amino acids. The CDR3 here is CGSGGQGSSPLHF. The CDR3 DNA follows: TGTGGCAGCGGTGGACAGGGTAGTTCACCCCTCCACTTT.

This clonotype was seen many times. The rearrangement links TRBV4-1 to TRBJ2-1; the D gene could be TRBD1 or TRBD2 (5 bases each). The V gene lost 0 bases and the J gene lost 0 bases, with 12 bases spanning the gap. Germline loops: CDR1 MGHRA, CDR2 YSYEKL. The CDR3 consists of 17 residues. CDR3 residues: CASSQDSGTTSYNEQFF. The DNA of the CDR3 is TGCGCCAGCAGCCAAGATAGTGGGACCACCTCCTACAATGAGCAGTTCTTC.

This clonotype turned up a few times. This chain joins TRBV12-3 or TRBV12-4 and TRBJ2-7; 10 bases match TRBD1. The end of the DNA fits TRBJ2-5 better, so the J call may be wrong. This CDR3 contains 14 residues. CDR3 sequence: CASTGPGQGETQYF. The DNA of the CDR3 is TGTGCCAGCACCGGACCGGGACAGGGGGAGACCCAGTACTTC.

This chain connects TRBV7-8 to TRBJ1-1; 8 nucleotides match TRBD1. Germline CDR1 and CDR2: SGHVS and FQNEAQ. The V and J ends lost 0 bases and 4 bases, in that order; junction bases with no gene match: 7. The CDR3 runs 16 residues. The CDR3 spells CASSLAGIQGGTEAFF. In nucleotides, the CDR3 is TGTGCCAGCAGCTTAGCGGGGATACAGGGGGGCACTGAAGCTTTCTTT.

This clonotype was observed a handful of times. V is TRBV7-9 and J is TRBJ2-1, with a weak D call TRBD1 (5 bases). V shed 4 bases and J shed 7 bases, with 20 bases lying between them. Germline-derived CDR1 and CDR2 are SEHNR and FQNEAQ (reference sequence). CDR3 length equals 16 residues. CDR3 region: CASSSNPVRGMNEQFF. In DNA, the CDR3 is TGTGCCAGCAGCTCAAACCCGGTTAGGGGAATGAATGAGCAGTTCTTC.

This clonotype was counted between two and nine times. This sequence joins TRBV28 and TRBJ2-1, with unresolved D. The CDR3 is 15 amino acids. Germline values: CDR1 MDHEN, CDR2 SYDVKM. The ends were cut back, 1 base at V and 9 bases at J, with 16 bases in the middle. The chain's CDR3 is CASSLSSGNMGEQFF. The DNA of the CDR3 is TGTGCCAGCAGTTTATCCAGTGGGAATATGGGTGAGCAGTTCTTC.

This chain joins TRBV28 and TRBJ2-7; 7 bases are shared with TRBD2. The junction had 1 base not matched to a gene; V was cut back by 8 bases and J by 0 bases. The CDR3 is made up of 12 amino acids. Germline lookup yields CDR1 MDHEN and CDR2 SYDVKM. The CDR3 DNA sequence: TGTGCCAGCTGCGGGGGCTCCTACGAGCAGTACTTC. It translates to CASCGGSYEQYF.

The gene calls are TRBV5-1 and TRBJ2-7; D gene uncertain. V dropped 2 bases and J dropped 1 base, with 10 bases sitting between them. The CDR3 has 14 amino acids. Germline CDR1 reads SGHRS; CDR2 reads YFSETQ. The CDR3 region has the DNA TGCGCCAGCAGCTTCACCCACGGTTCCTACGAGCAGTACTTC. Amino acids: CASSFTHGSYEQYF.

The chain joins TRBV20-1 to TRBJ1-4, with a tentative D call TRBD1 (6 bases). Germline-derived CDR1 and CDR2 are DFQATT and SNEGSKA (reference sequence). Trimming removed 3 bases from V and 2 bases from J, with 7 bases in between. The CDR3 extends over 13 amino acids. The CDR3 region has the DNA TGCAGTGCTAGTACAGGGACTAATGAAAAACTGTTTTTT. The encoded protein is CSASTGTNEKLFF.

This clonotype was seen a handful of times. The J gene is TRBJ2-3, the V gene TRBV14, with D uncertain. Looked up from germline, CDR1 is SGHDN and CDR2 is FVKESK. The CDR3 sequence is 14 residues long. V was shortened by 2 bases and J by 2 bases, with 8 bases between the two germline ends. The CDR3, as DNA: TGTGCCAGCAGCCAAACAACAGTCACAGATACGCAGTATTTT. Residues: CASSQTTVTDTQYF.

This sequence joins TRBV7-8 and TRBJ2-3, with D possibly being TRBD2 (6 bases). The V end was cut by 4 bases, the J end by 1 base, with 15 bases between. Germline V lookup: CDR1 SGHVS, CDR2 FQNEAQ. The CDR3 consists of 16 residues. This CDR3 is CASSYALASGTDTQYF. The CDR3 region has the DNA TGTGCCAGCAGCTACGCCTTGGCTAGCGGCACAGATACGCAGTATTTT. The full variable domain, with the rest looked up from reference TRBV7-8 and TRBJ2-3, is GAGVSQSPRYKVAKRGQDVALRCDPISGHVSLFWYQQALGQGPEFLTYFQNEAQLDKSGLPSDRFFAERPEGSVSTLKIQRTQQEDSAVYLCASSYALASGTDTQYFGPGTRLTVL.

V gene TRBV10-2 combines with J gene TRBJ1-2; D perhaps matches TRBD1 (5 bases). Trimming cost V 6 bases and J 6 bases, with 14 bases left between them. Germline-derived CDR1 and CDR2 are WSHSY and SAAADI. This CDR3 region has 13 residues. This CDR3 reads CASSGTGLNGYTF. The CDR3 DNA follows: TGCGCCAGCAGCGGCACAGGTCTCAATGGCTACACCTTC.

This clonotype was counted only a few times. The V gene is TRBV20-1, the J gene TRBJ2-5; TRBD1 agrees at 9 bases. This CDR3 has 15 residues. Germline V gives CDR1 DFQATT, CDR2 SNEGSKA (reference sequence). V dropped 2 bases and J dropped 5; count of bases not matched to a gene: 9. The DNA for the CDR3 is TGCAGTGCTAGACTTCCGACAGGGGGGGTGGAGACCCAGTACTTC. It specifies CSARLPTGGVETQYF.

A few counts support this clonotype. This rearrangement joins TRBV20-1 to TRBJ2-4; D call uncertain. The J call may be faulty, since TRBJ2-7 better matches the DNA end. This CDR3 spans 10 amino acids. In germline, CDR1 is DFQATT, CDR2 SNEGSKA (reference sequence). CDR3 in DNA: TGCAGTGCCCTCTCGGACGAGCAGTACTTC. Residues: CSALSDEQYF.

This clonotype has just a few counts. The chain recombines TRBV2 with TRBJ1-4; 8 bases are a match to TRBD1. J gave up 4 bases and V 3 bases, and 4 bases lay outside the gene matches. This CDR3 is 15 amino acids long. Germline V gene sequence: CDR1 SNHLY, CDR2 FYNNEI. The CDR3 region is CASSDIDRGNEKLFF. CDR3 DNA: TGTGCCAGCAGTGATATCGACAGGGGTAATGAAAAACTGTTTTTT.

The J gene is TRBJ1-6, the V gene TRBV20-1, with 7 bases identical to TRBD1. In germline, CDR1 is DFQATT, CDR2 SNEGSKA (reference sequence). V lost 4 bases to trimming and J lost 9 bases; unmatched junction nucleotides: 6. The CDR3 extends over 13 amino acids. CDR3 in DNA: TGCAGTGCTACCGACAGGGAGGGTTCACCCCTCCACTTT. It encodes CSATDREGSPLHF.

The rearrangement links TRBV30 to TRBJ2-2; possible D gene TRBD1, 5 bases. Germline V gene data show CDR1 as GTSNPN and CDR2 as SVGIG (reference sequence). CDR3 size: 15 residues. V was clipped by 0 bases and J by 4 bases, with 12 bases between them. The CDR3 is CAWSVRRGTTGELFF. The CDR3 DNA reads as TGTGCCTGGAGTGTACGTAGGGGTACCACCGGGGAGCTGTTTTTT.

Only a few counts were recorded for this clonotype. The chain links TRBV12-3 or TRBV12-4 to TRBJ2-7; perhaps TRBD2 as D (6 bases). With 4 bases removed from V and 1 base from J, the gap between germline ends came to 17 bases. There are 16 residues in the CDR3. CDR3 DNA sequence: TGTGCCAGCAGTTGGAAGCCCGGGACTCTATCCTACGAGCAGTACTTC. Its protein is CASSWKPGTLSYEQYF.

This clonotype was observed once. The rearrangement uses TRBV27 and TRBJ2-2; 7 bases map to TRBD1. The germline V gene has CDR1 MNHEY and CDR2 SMNVEV (reference sequence). V lost 7 bases, J lost 5 bases, and 10 bases stayed unmatched. The CDR3 has 15 amino acids. The CDR3 region is CASNRDSLKTGELFF. As DNA, the CDR3 is TGTGCCAGCAATCGGGACAGCCTTAAGACCGGGGAGCTGTTTTTT.

The DNA for the CDR3 is TGTGCCAGCACTCTGACTAGCGGAAGTTTCAATGAGCAGTTCTTC. Translating gives CASTLTSGSFNEQFF. The chain employs TRBV6-1 and TRBJ2-1, with TRBD2 matching 9 bases. The length of the CDR3 is 15 residues. The germline gives CDR1 MNHNS, CDR2 SASEGT. V dropped 7 bases and J dropped 6; count of bases not matched to a gene: 10.

This clonotype was observed at least ten times. The CDR3 region has the DNA TGTGCCAGCAGTTACAGCGTAGGGTTTCGGGAGACCCAGTACTTC. Its protein product is CASSYSVGFRETQYF. The chain has TRBV6-5 and TRBJ2-5; D unclear. The CDR3 has 15 amino acids. The germline CDR1 and CDR2 sequences are MNHEY and SVGAGI. V lost 2 bases and J lost 5, with 15 bases in between.